This T cell receptor beta chain stems from a study of blood T cell repertoires in COVID-19. About the study: Sites across the United States, Italy and Spain contributed samples from acute and convalescent COVID-19. PBMCs, B-cell-depleted T cells, or T cells provided the cDNA or gDNA that made up the material.

Germline assignment: CDR1 SEHNR and CDR2 FQNEAQ (reference sequence). The CDR3 totals 14 residues. V was trimmed by 1 base and J by 7 bases, leaving 13 bases between them. The authors' processing: Reference gene primer amplification gave nucleated cell count estimates. Only in-frame clones appear in the TCRdb table, and some are missing; sequencing was by immunoSEQ multiplex PCR. V and J calls and clone size follow that table, whereas D and trimming were derived from the DNA. Seen here are fewer than 120,000 clones, around 90% observed once, and the top ten hold over 3%. The chain carries TRBV7-9 and TRBJ1-2; D is ambiguous. This TCR was recovered from a woman aged 50 to 60 with acute or convalescent COVID-19. The sample taken for sequencing was peripheral blood. In DNA form, the CDR3 reads TGTGCCAGCAGCTTAGTAGGCCTATCAGGTGGCTACACCTTC. Translation gives CASSLVGLSGGYTF.